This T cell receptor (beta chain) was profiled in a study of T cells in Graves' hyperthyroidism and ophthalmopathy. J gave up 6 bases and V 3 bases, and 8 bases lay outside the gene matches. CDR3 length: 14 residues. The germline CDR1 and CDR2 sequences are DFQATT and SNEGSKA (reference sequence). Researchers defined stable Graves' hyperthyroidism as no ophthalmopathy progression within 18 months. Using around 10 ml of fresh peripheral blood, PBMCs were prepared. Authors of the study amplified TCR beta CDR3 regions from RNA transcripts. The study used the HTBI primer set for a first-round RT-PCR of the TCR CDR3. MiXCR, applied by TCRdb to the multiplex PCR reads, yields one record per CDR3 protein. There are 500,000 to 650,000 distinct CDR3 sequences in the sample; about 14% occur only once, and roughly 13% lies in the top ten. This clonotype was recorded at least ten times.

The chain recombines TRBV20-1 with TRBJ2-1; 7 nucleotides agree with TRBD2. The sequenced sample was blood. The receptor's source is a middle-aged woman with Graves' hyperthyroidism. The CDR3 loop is CSASLTSWGNEQFF. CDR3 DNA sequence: TGCAGTGCTAGCCTGACTAGCTGGGGCAATGAGCAGTTCTTC.